The rows below give T cell receptor beta chains drawn from one sample of a study of control samples from healthy donors and cancer patients. Produced via immunoSEQ multiplex PCR; TCRdb's table is partial and in-frame only. The specimen's table records fewer than 200,000 clones. The sequenced sample consisted of blood. These receptors were taken from a woman younger than 45 in good health. The CDR3 runs from the conserved cysteine through the conserved F or W. D genes are given only for firm matches.

>TRBV6-6|TRBJ1-5|.
TGTGCCAGCAGTCCGGGGGGAGGGAATCAGCCCCAGCATTTT
CASSPGGGNQPQHF
>TRBV2|TRBJ1-2|TRBD1
TGTGCCAGCATGCGGGACAGGGGTATCCACACCTTC
CASMRDRGIHTF
>TRBV29-1|TRBJ2-3|.
TGCAGCGCAAGACTAACAACTAGCACAGATACGCAGTATTTT
CSARLTTSTDTQYF
>TRBV7-9|TRBJ1-6|.
TGTGCCAGCAGAGACAGAACGAGCTCCTATAATTCACCCCTCCACTTT
CASRDRTSSYNSPLHF
>TRBV28|TRBJ1-5|.
TGTGCCAGCAGTTTTCCGGACAGCTTCAATCAGCCCCAGCATTTT
CASSFPDSFNQPQHF
>TRBV19|TRBJ2-2|.
TGTGCCAGTAGTATAAGGGGCGATCGGGGGGAGCTGTTTTTT
CASSIRGDRGELFF
>TRBV19|TRBJ1-5|TRBD1
TGTGCCAGTAGGTCGACAAGGGACAGTAATCAGCCCCAGCATTTT
CASRSTRDSNQPQHF
>TRBV5-6|TRBJ1-1|TRBD1
TGTGCCAGCACCTTACCGGACAGGGAAGGTGAAGCTTTCTTT
CASTLPDREGEAFF
>TRBV7-2|TRBJ2-7|.
TGTGCCAGCAGCTTAATGGGATCGTCGTCCTACGAGCAGTACTTC
CASSLMGSSSYEQYF
>TRBV27|TRBJ1-2|TRBD1
TGTGCCAGCAGTCCGCGGGACAGGGGGAACTATGGCTACACCTTC
CASSPRDRGNYGYTF
>TRBV19|TRBJ2-7|.
TGTGCCAGTAGTATAAGCGGAGTACTAACCTACGAGCAGTACTTC
CASSISGVLTYEQYF
>TRBV6-5|TRBJ1-5|.
TGTGCCAGCAGTTACGGGGGGATTGATCAGCCCCAGCATTTT
CASSYGGIDQPQHF
>TRBV25-1|TRBJ1-4|.
TGTGCCAGCAGTGAAAGTTTAGGGAAAGGTGAAAAACTGTTTTTT
CASSESLGKGEKLFF
>TRBV6-5|TRBJ1-2|TRBD1
TGTGCCAGCAGTAGTACAGGGGGCGCGGTGGGCTACACCTTC
CASSSTGGAVGYTF
>TRBV28|TRBJ1-1|.
TGTGCCAGCAGCCCCCCGGCGGCTCCTGAAGCTTTCTTT
CASSPPAAPEAFF
>TRBV6-6|TRBJ1-4|.
TGTGCCAGCAGTTACGGGTCGGGATTTAATGAAAAACTGTTTTTT
CASSYGSGFNEKLFF
>TRBV7-9|TRBJ1-5|TRBD1
TGTGCCAGCAGCGCCGGGACAGGGAAGAGGAATCAGCCCCAGCATTTT
CASSAGTGKRNQPQHF
>TRBV9|TRBJ2-2|TRBD1
TGTGCCAGCAGCGTAGTTGTCGGACAGGGGCTGAACACCGGGGAGCTGTTTTTT
CASSVVVGQGLNTGELFF
>TRBV7-3|TRBJ2-2|.
TGTGCCAGCAGCTTAAGACAGGACTCCACCGGGGAGCTGTTTTTT
CASSLRQDSTGELFF
>TRBV5-1|TRBJ1-5|.
TGCGCCAGCAGCTTGGTCGGGGGGGATCAGCCCCAGCATTTT
CASSLVGGDQPQHF
>TRBV5-1|TRBJ2-7|.
TGCGCCAGCAGCCCTACTGACAGGATTAAATACGAGCAGTACTTC
CASSPTDRIKYEQYF
>TRBV4-2|TRBJ2-1|.
TGTGCCAGCAGTCCTGCGGGACCGTACAATGAGCAGTTCTTC
CASSPAGPYNEQFF
>TRBV7-9|TRBJ2-1|TRBD2
TGTGCCAGCAGCCCCTACCGGGGGGGCAATGAGCAGTTCTTC
CASSPYRGGNEQFF
>TRBV5-1|TRBJ1-4|TRBD1
TGCGCCAGCAGCCCGACAGGGGGCATGACTAATGAAAAACTGTTTTTT
CASSPTGGMTNEKLFF
>TRBV18|TRBJ1-1|TRBD1
TGTGCCAGCTCAGCCAGGACAGGGGATCTAAACACTGAAGCTTTCTTT
CASSARTGDLNTEAFF
>TRBV30|TRBJ1-1|.
TGTGCCTGGAGTGGGGGAGTGGAGACTGAAGCTTTCTTT
CAWSGGVETEAFF
>TRBV6-4|TRBJ2-1|.
TGTGCCAGCAGGTTTGTCACCCGCAAGTTCTTC
CASRFVTRKFF
>TRBV27|TRBJ1-2|.
TGTGCCAGCAGTTTAGGCGGGGGCTGGTCCTATGGCTACACCTTC
CASSLGGGWSYGYTF
>TRBV28|TRBJ1-1|.
TGTGCCAGCAGCCGTCATTTGGGGAGGGGAAACACTGAAGCTTTCTTT
CASSRHLGRGNTEAFF